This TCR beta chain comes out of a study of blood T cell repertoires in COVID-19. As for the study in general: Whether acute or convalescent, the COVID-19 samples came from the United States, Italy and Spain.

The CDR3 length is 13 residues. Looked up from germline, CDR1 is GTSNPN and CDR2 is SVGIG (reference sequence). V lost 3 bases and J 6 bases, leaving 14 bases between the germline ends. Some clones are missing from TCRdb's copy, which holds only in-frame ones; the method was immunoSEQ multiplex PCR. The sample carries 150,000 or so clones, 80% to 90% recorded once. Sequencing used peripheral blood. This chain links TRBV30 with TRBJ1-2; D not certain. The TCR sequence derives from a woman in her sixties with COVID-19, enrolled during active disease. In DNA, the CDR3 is TGTGCCTGGAGCCTAACCGGAGTTGATGGCTACACCTTC. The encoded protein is CAWSLTGVDGYTF.